Listed here are 12 T cell receptor beta chains from one sample, sequenced in a study of radiotherapy plus CTLA-4 blockade in lung cancer. Profiling relied on immunoSEQ multiplex PCR, and the TCRdb table lists in-frame clones only, not all of them. The repertoire consists of fewer than 95,000 clones, with 83% occurring once and the leading ten covering 0.84%. The specimen was peripheral blood, collected from a patient treated with radiotherapy plus ipilimumab. Receptor source: a human donor with non-small cell lung cancer who had stable disease on radiotherapy plus ipilimumab.

The count of this clone is one. Its ends do not fully match the called genes, so a read error is possible. V gene TRBV4-1 combines with J gene TRBJ2-1, with 10 bases lining up with TRBD2. The germline V gene has CDR1 MGHRA and CDR2 YSYEKL. The CDR3 loop spans 16 amino acids. CDR3 region: CASSQAASGGYTEQFF. As DNA, the CDR3 is TGCGCCAGCAGCCAAGCGGCTAGCGGGGGTTACACTGAGCAGTTCTTC.

The V gene is TRBV12-5, the J gene TRBJ2-3; D is uncertain. Germline V gives CDR1 LGHNT, CDR2 FRNRAP. The length of the CDR3 is 11 residues. V gave up 3 bases and J gave up 5 bases, with 3 bases separating them. DNA of the CDR3: TGTGCTAGTGGTTTTCAAGATACGCAGTATTTT. Residues: CASGFQDTQYF.

The chain has TRBV7-6 and TRBJ2-7; 10 nucleotides match TRBD1. The CDR3 is 16 residues long. The germline CDR1 and CDR2 sequences are SGHVS and FNYEAQ. V lost 5 bases and J lost 4; bases outside the gene matches: 11. DNA of the CDR3: TGTGCCAGCAGCCCCCCAGGGGGACAGGGGATTTACGAGCAGTACTTC. Residues: CASSPPGGQGIYEQYF.

The CDR3 is CASSLGTRDYGYTF. CDR3 bases: TGCGCCAGCAGTCTCGGGACACGGGACTATGGCTACACCTTC. The gene calls are TRBV10-2 and TRBJ1-2, with D perhaps TRBD1 (6 bases). This CDR3 contains 14 residues. Trimming removed 5 bases at V and 3 bases at J, with 13 bases between. Germline V lookup: CDR1 WSHSY, CDR2 SAAADI.

This clone was found once. The same CDR3 is also encoded by other DNA sequences in this sample. The rearrangement links TRBV6-1 to TRBJ1-1; D gene uncertain. With 6 bases removed from V and 1 base from J, the gap between germline ends came to 6 bases. CDR1 and CDR2 (germline): MNHNS, SASEGT. The CDR3 extends over 12 amino acids. The chain's CDR3 is CASSWGNTEAFF. CDR3 bases: TGTGCCAGCAGCTGGGGGAACACTGAAGCTTTCTTT.

The chain joins TRBV5-1 to TRBJ1-4, with D possibly matching TRBD1 (6 bases). The CDR3 covers 14 residues. Germline CDR1 SGHRS, CDR2 YFSETQ. Trimming removed 3 bases at V and 5 bases at J, with 11 bases between. In DNA, the CDR3 is TGCGCCAGCAGCTCAGGGGCAGGGAATGAAAAACTGTTTTTT. Its translation is CASSSGAGNEKLFF.

This sequence joins TRBV5-1 and TRBJ2-3; D is ambiguous. V lost 2 bases, J lost 0 bases, and 7 bases lay in between. This CDR3 has 14 amino acids. CDR1 and CDR2 from the germline V gene are SGHRS and YFSETQ. The CDR3 is CASSLHSSTDTQYF. CDR3 bases: TGCGCCAGCAGCTTACACAGTAGCACAGATACGCAGTATTTT.

This clone was observed a few times. The rearrangement uses TRBV2 and TRBJ2-6; D is undetermined. Trimming left V 7 bases short and J 10 bases short, with 14 bases between. The CDR3 has 13 residues. Germline CDR1 is SNHLY and CDR2 is FYNNEI. CDR3 region: CASTSPTPNVLTF. CDR3 nucleotides: TGTGCCAGCACGAGCCCGACCCCTAACGTCCTGACTTTC.

This clone was observed a single time. The CDR3 nucleotides are TGTGCCAGCAGCGGGACCTCCGATGAGCAGTTCTTC. It codes for CASSGTSDEQFF. The chain uses TRBV2 and TRBJ2-1; D possibly matches TRBD1 or TRBD2 (5 bases each). The CDR3 runs 12 residues. From germline, CDR1 is SNHLY and CDR2 FYNNEI. V was cut by 6 bases and J by 8 bases, with 11 bases left in between.

This clone came up a few times. The V call is TRBV6-1, the J call TRBJ1-3; D uncertain. The CDR3 contains 15 residues. Germline CDR1 MNHNS, CDR2 SASEGT. V was cut by 6 bases and J by 4 bases, with 16 bases left in between. The CDR3 DNA reads TGTGCCAGCAGGCCCGGGCCCCCGACAGGAAACACCATATATTTT. It codes for CASRPGPPTGNTIYF.

The V gene is TRBV5-6, the J gene TRBJ2-6; D gene ambiguous. The CDR3 contains 16 residues. CDR1 is SGHDT, CDR2 YYEEEE, per germline. Deletions cut 0 bases from V and 0 bases from J, with 7 bases between. CDR3 sequence (DNA): TGTGCCAGCAGCTTGGTATCGGCCTCTGGGGCCAACGTCCTGACTTTC. It is translated as CASSLVSASGANVLTF.

The chain has TRBV5-5 and TRBJ2-5; no clear D gene. The CDR3 consists of 13 residues. The V gene lost 1 base and the J gene lost 2 bases, with 6 bases spanning the gap. Germline CDR1 is SGHKS and CDR2 is YYEKEE (reference sequence). The CDR3 nucleotides read TGTGCCAGCAGCTTGAGGCGACAAGAGACCCAGTACTTC. Residues: CASSLRRQETQYF.